These 8 T cell receptor beta chains were all obtained from the same sample, sequenced in a study of early T cells in non-severe SARS-CoV-2 infection. A single record per CDR3 protein comes from TCRdb applying MiXCR to the 5' RACE reads. The sample records about 80,000 distinct CDR3 sequences, around 10% being singletons. The sample taken for sequencing was whole blood. All receptors derive from an adult who was a healthcare worker with PCR-confirmed SARS-CoV-2 infection or an uninfected control (not recorded which).

In this sample, this clonotype turned up many times. The chain combines TRBV7-2 with TRBJ2-1; D unclear. The length of the CDR3 is 14 residues. Per the germline V gene, CDR1 is SGHTA and CDR2 is FQGNSA. The V and J ends lost 10 bases and 0 bases respectively, with 13 bases between them. The CDR3: CATLRVASYNEQFF. CDR3 DNA: TGTGCCACCCTTCGGGTGGCCTCCTACAATGAGCAGTTCTTC.

This clonotype was counted at least ten times. V and J are TRBV6-5 and TRBJ2-7; the D gene is possibly TRBD1 (6 bases). This CDR3 comprises 15 residues. Germline V gene lookup returns CDR1 MNHEY and CDR2 SVGAGI. V lost 6 bases and J lost 3, with 18 bases in between. The CDR3 nucleotides read TGTGCCAGCAGCGCAGGGGAGCTTTTAAGCTACGAGCAGTACTTC. It specifies CASSAGELLSYEQYF.

This clonotype was picked up a small number of times. The chain employs TRBV29-1 and TRBJ2-1, with TRBD1 as a possible D gene (7 bases). Per the germline V gene, CDR1 is SQVTM and CDR2 is ANQGSEA. This CDR3 spans 14 amino acids. V was shortened by 3 bases and J by 5 bases, with 14 bases between the two germline ends. This CDR3 reads CSVESRGVDNEQFF. The CDR3 DNA reads as TGCAGCGTTGAGTCCAGGGGGGTGGACAATGAGCAGTTCTTC.

The chain employs TRBV28 and TRBJ1-1; D ambiguous. Germline-derived CDR1 and CDR2 are MDHEN and SYDVKM. V was pared by 3 bases and J by 7 bases, with 12 bases between. The CDR3 consists of 13 residues. The CDR3 DNA reads as TGTGCCAGCAGTTTGATCGACGTGGGTGAAGCTTTCTTT. Translation: CASSLIDVGEAFF.

J is TRBJ2-7 and V is TRBV7-6, with TRBD2 matching 8 bases. CDR3 length equals 15 residues. Germline-derived CDR1 and CDR2 are SGHVS and FNYEAQ. V lost 5 bases and J lost 1; bases outside the gene matches: 7. CDR3 protein: CASSPQASGSYEQYF. The CDR3 DNA is TGTGCCAGCAGCCCCCAGGCTAGCGGGTCCTACGAGCAGTACTTC.

This chain connects TRBV20-1 to TRBJ1-2; D might be TRBD1 (5 bases). Trimming cost V 3 bases and J 5 bases, with 10 bases left between them. The CDR3 loop spans 12 amino acids. The germline gives CDR1 DFQATT, CDR2 SNEGSKA (reference sequence). CDR3 sequence reads: CSARTEIYGYTF. DNA for the CDR3: TGCAGTGCTAGGACAGAAATATATGGCTACACCTTC.

This clonotype was counted at least ten times. This sequence joins TRBV19 and TRBJ1-2, with 7 bases matching TRBD1. Germline CDR1 LNHDA, CDR2 SQIVND (reference sequence). The V and J ends lost 3 bases and 5 bases, in that order; junction bases with no gene match: 6. The CDR3 contains 14 residues. The CDR3 region is CASSIGRGQYGYTF. In nucleotides, the CDR3 is TGTGCCAGTAGTATTGGTAGGGGGCAATATGGCTACACCTTC.

J is TRBJ2-2 and V is TRBV30; no clear D gene. The germline V gene has CDR1 GTSNPN and CDR2 SVGIG (reference sequence). V was trimmed by 1 base and J by 1 base, leaving 4 bases between them. The CDR3 length is 13 residues. CDR3 bases: TGTGCCTGGAGTGGTGGGAACACCGGGGAGCTGTTTTTT. Translation: CAWSGGNTGELFF.